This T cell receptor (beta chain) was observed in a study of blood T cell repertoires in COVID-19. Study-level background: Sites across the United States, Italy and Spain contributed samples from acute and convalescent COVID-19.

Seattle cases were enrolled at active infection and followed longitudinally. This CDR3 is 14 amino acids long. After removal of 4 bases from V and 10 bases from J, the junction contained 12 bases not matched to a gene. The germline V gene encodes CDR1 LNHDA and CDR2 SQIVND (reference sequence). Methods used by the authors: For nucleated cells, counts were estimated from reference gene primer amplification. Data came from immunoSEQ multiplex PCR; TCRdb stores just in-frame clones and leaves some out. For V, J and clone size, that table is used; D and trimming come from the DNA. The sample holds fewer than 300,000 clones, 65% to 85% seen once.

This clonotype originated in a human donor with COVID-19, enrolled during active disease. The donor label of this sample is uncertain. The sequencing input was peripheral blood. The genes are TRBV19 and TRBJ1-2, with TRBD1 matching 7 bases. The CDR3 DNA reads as TGTGCCAGTAGTACCCCAAGACAGGGTTTTGACTACACCTTC. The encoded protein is CASSTPRQGFDYTF.